Presented here are 30 T cell receptor beta chains from one specimen sequenced in a study of T-cell memory formation after mild COVID-19. TCRdb passed the 5' RACE reads through MiXCR, listing each CDR3 protein once. The sample contains about 310,000 distinct CDR3 sequences, roughly 15% of which appear only once. Source material: PBMCs or a T cell subset sorted from them (not recorded which). These receptors originate from a man in his late teens or twenties who had mild COVID-19 (a few samples of this study predate the infection). Cell type and time point are not known.

The chain uses TRBV5-1 and TRBJ1-1; D is ambiguous. Germline V gene data show CDR1 as SGHRS and CDR2 as YFSETQ. Trimming shortened V by 3 bases and J by 1 base, and 10 bases separated the two germline ends. The CDR3 sequence is 14 residues long. The CDR3 reads CASSSSGRNTEAFF. Here the CDR3 DNA reads TGCGCCAGCAGCTCATCTGGAAGGAACACTGAAGCTTTCTTT.

The chain joins TRBV12-3 or TRBV12-4 to TRBJ1-2, with TRBD1 identical over 11 bases. With 2 bases clipped from V and 4 bases from J, the junction kept 6 bases outside the gene matches. This CDR3 contains 16 residues. The CDR3 is CASSLFGTGGSYGYTF. The CDR3 DNA reads TGTGCCAGCAGTTTATTCGGGACAGGGGGTAGCTATGGCTACACCTTC.

This clonotype was seen more than once but under ten times. Here the CDR3 DNA reads TGTGCCAGCAGCATGAGAGGACCGACATATGGCTACACCTTC. Its translation is CASSMRGPTYGYTF. The chain links TRBV5-6 to TRBJ1-2, with D hard to call. The CDR3 is 14 residues long. CDR1 is SGHDT, CDR2 YYEEEE, per germline. V was clipped by 4 bases and J by 5 bases, with 15 bases between them. Variable domain in full (rest from reference TRBV5-6 and TRBJ1-2): DAGVTQSPTHLIKTRGQQVTLRCSPKSGHDTVSWYQQALGQGPQFIFQYYEEEERQRGNFPDRFSGHQFPNYSSELNVNALLLGDSALYLCASSMRGPTYGYTFGSGTRLTVV.

The chain links TRBV20-1 to TRBJ1-1; no firm D call. Trimming removed 5 bases at V and 3 bases at J, with 4 bases between. This CDR3 spans 10 amino acids. In germline, CDR1 is DFQATT, CDR2 SNEGSKA (reference sequence). The CDR3 DNA sequence: TGCAGTGCTGGGGACACTGAAGCTTTCTTT. Translation: CSAGDTEAFF.

This clonotype was counted a few times. The CDR3 DNA sequence: TGCGCCAGCAGCCAAGGTCGACAGTTGAACACTGAAGCTTTCTTT. Translated: CASSQGRQLNTEAFF. The chain couples TRBV4-1 to TRBJ1-1, with TRBD1 as a possible D gene (5 bases). V shed 1 base and J shed 0 bases, with 9 bases lying between them. The length of the CDR3 is 15 residues. Germline V gene sequence: CDR1 MGHRA, CDR2 YSYEKL.

This clonotype was counted only a few times. The rearrangement uses TRBV6-5 and TRBJ1-6; weak D call: TRBD1 (6 bases). Per germline, CDR1 MNHEY and CDR2 SVGAGI. Trimming stripped 2 bases from V and 10 bases from J, with 12 bases between. The CDR3 totals 14 residues. CDR3 DNA: TGTGCCAGCAGTTACGGATTAGACAGGTCACCCCTCCACTTT. This codes for CASSYGLDRSPLHF.

The V call is TRBV12-3 or TRBV12-4, the J call TRBJ2-2; D unclear. The CDR3 consists of 12 residues. The ends were cut back, 5 bases at V and 6 bases at J, with 7 bases in the middle. CDR3: CASSPDSGELFF. The CDR3 DNA sequence: TGTGCCAGCAGTCCGGATTCCGGGGAGCTGTTTTTT.

The chain uses TRBV6-6 and TRBJ2-7; D gene unclear. This CDR3 region has 12 residues. Germline assignment: CDR1 MNHNY and CDR2 SVGAGI (reference sequence). Deletions cut 0 bases from V and 3 bases from J, with 3 bases between. The CDR3 sequence is CASSYSIYEQYF. In nucleotides, the CDR3 is TGTGCCAGCAGTTACTCGATCTACGAGCAGTACTTC.

This clonotype came up a few times. V gene TRBV29-1 combines with J gene TRBJ2-3, with TRBD1 as a possible D gene (6 bases). Germline V CDR1 and CDR2: SQVTM, ANQGSEA. V dropped 1 base and J dropped 5 bases, with 10 bases sitting between them. The CDR3 spans 13 residues. The CDR3 here is CSVEAQGLDTQYF. CDR3 sequence (DNA): TGCAGCGTTGAAGCCCAGGGGCTAGATACGCAGTATTTT.

The chain combines TRBV29-1 with TRBJ1-5; D gene ambiguous. The germline CDR1 and CDR2 sequences are SQVTM and ANQGSEA. Trimming took 4 bases from V and 1 from J, leaving 8 bases between them. The CDR3 is made up of 13 amino acids. The CDR3 sequence is CSVAPESNQPQHF. In DNA, the CDR3 is TGCAGCGTTGCCCCCGAGAGCAATCAGCCCCAGCATTTT.

The chain couples TRBV7-9 to TRBJ2-3; 8 nucleotides agree with TRBD1. CDR3 length: 14 residues. Germline V gene lookup returns CDR1 SEHNR and CDR2 FQNEAQ (reference sequence). With V trimmed by 7 bases and J by 6 bases, 9 bases remained unmatched. The CDR3 coding sequence is TGTGCCAGCATCCCTCGGACAGGGCCCGATACGCAGTATTTT. Protein: CASIPRTGPDTQYF.

This clonotype has a handful of counts. V usage is TRBV12-3 or TRBV12-4 and J usage is TRBJ2-1; D call uncertain. The V end lost 3 bases, the J end lost 6 bases, and 6 bases lay between the germline ends. The CDR3 runs 12 residues. The CDR3 coding sequence is TGTGCCAGCAGTTTGGCTCCCAATGAGCAGTTCTTC. Translation: CASSLAPNEQFF.

This rearrangement joins TRBV24-1 to TRBJ1-2, with TRBD1 matching over 9 bases. The ends lost 0 bases at V and 7 bases at J; junction bases unmatched: 5. The CDR3 runs to 15 residues. Per the germline V gene, CDR1 is KGHDR and CDR2 is SFDVKD. The CDR3 sequence: CATSDLRDRVPGYTF. The CDR3 region has the DNA TGTGCCACCAGTGATTTGAGGGACAGGGTTCCTGGCTACACCTTC.

The chain recombines TRBV20-1 with TRBJ1-5, with 9 bases aligning to TRBD1. The germline V gene has CDR1 DFQATT and CDR2 SNEGSKA (reference sequence). V was pared by 0 bases and J by 5 bases, with 5 bases of the junction left unmatched. The CDR3 spans 15 residues. The CDR3 protein is CSARDARTGDQPQHF. The DNA of the CDR3 is TGCAGTGCTAGAGACGCACGGACAGGGGATCAGCCCCAGCATTTT.

This clonotype was recorded a few times. The V call is TRBV5-6, the J call TRBJ2-3; 13 bases fit TRBD2. This CDR3 has 19 residues. The ends lost 0 bases at V and 2 bases at J; junction bases unmatched: 9. Germline values: CDR1 SGHDT, CDR2 YYEEEE. The CDR3 DNA sequence: TGTGCCAGCAGCTTGGGTGTACTAGCGGGGGGGTTTCCCACAGATACGCAGTATTTT. This translates into CASSLGVLAGGFPTDTQYF.

The chain couples TRBV5-6 to TRBJ1-2; 9 nucleotides agree with TRBD1. This CDR3 has 13 residues. V dropped 4 bases and J dropped 6; count of bases not matched to a gene: 4. Germline-derived CDR1 and CDR2 are SGHDT and YYEEEE. CDR3 sequence (DNA): TGTGCCAGCAGCCGCCGGACAGGGGATGGCTACACCTTC. Translating gives CASSRRTGDGYTF.

In this sample, this clonotype turned up a few times. This chain joins TRBV5-1 and TRBJ1-1; D is ambiguous. V lost 4 bases to trimming and J lost 6 bases, with 19 bases between them. CDR1 SGHRS and CDR2 YFSETQ come from the germline V gene. This CDR3 spans 15 amino acids. In DNA form, the CDR3 reads TGCGCCAGCAGCGGTGTTATCGGGGTGGTCGCTGAAGCTTTCTTT. This sequence encodes CASSGVIGVVAEAFF. The full variable domain, rest sourced from reference TRBV5-1 and TRBJ1-1, is KAGVTQTPRYLIKTRGQQVTLSCSPISGHRSVSWYQQTPGQGLQFLFEYFSETQRNKGNFPGRFSGRQFSNSRSEMNVSTLELGDSALYLCASSGVIGVVAEAFFGQGTRLTVV.

This clonotype was found a few times. The chain joins TRBV2 to TRBJ2-5; the D is unclear. V was cut by 6 bases and J by 5 bases, with 10 bases left in between. Per the germline V gene, CDR1 is SNHLY and CDR2 is FYNNEI. The CDR3 is 12 residues long. CDR3 sequence reads: CASRGSFETQYF. The CDR3 DNA follows: TGTGCCAGCAGGGGGTCCTTCGAGACCCAGTACTTC.

The chain combines TRBV9 with TRBJ2-5; no definite D call. The CDR3 length is 15 residues. V shed 0 bases and J shed 2 bases, with 11 bases lying between them. Germline V CDR1 and CDR2: SGDLS, YYNGEE. In DNA, the CDR3 is TGTGCCAGCAGCGTAGCAGGAGCCCATCAAGAGACCCAGTACTTC. Its translation is CASSVAGAHQETQYF.

The V gene is TRBV7-3, the J gene TRBJ2-1; 10 nucleotides match TRBD1. There are 15 residues in the CDR3. From germline, CDR1 is SGHTA and CDR2 FQGTGA. Trimming cost V 5 bases and J 3 bases; bases outside gene matches: 4. The CDR3 spells CASSLGQGIYNEQFF. Written as DNA, the CDR3 is TGTGCCAGCAGCCTGGGACAGGGGATCTACAATGAGCAGTTCTTC. The variable domain in full, with the rest retrieved from reference TRBV7-3 and TRBJ2-1, is GAGVSQTPSNKVTEKGKYVELRCDPISGHTALYWYRQSLGQGPEFLIYFQGTGAADDSGLPNDRFFAVRPEGSVSTLKIQRTERGDSAVYLCASSLGQGIYNEQFFGPGTRLTVL.

The rearrangement links TRBV6-6 to TRBJ1-6; D remains unclear. Germline CDR1 reads MNHNY; CDR2 reads SVGAGI (reference sequence). Trimming removed 5 bases from V and 9 bases from J, with 29 bases in between. The length of the CDR3 is 19 residues. This chain's CDR3 is CASSESGLAAQHHGSPLHF. In nucleotides, the CDR3 is TGTGCCAGCAGTGAATCTGGGTTGGCCGCCCAACACCACGGTTCACCCCTCCACTTT.

V gene TRBV7-2 combines with J gene TRBJ1-4; D not certain. The germline gives CDR1 SGHTA, CDR2 FQGNSA. Trimming left V 6 bases short and J 4 bases short, with 15 bases between. This CDR3 has 15 residues. In nucleotides, the CDR3 is TGTGCCAGCAGTTTTGGGCGGTACCTTAATGAAAAACTGTTTTTT. Encoded protein: CASSFGRYLNEKLFF. Filled out from reference TRBV7-2 and TRBJ1-4, the complete variable domain reads GAGVSQSPSNKVTEKGKDVELRCDPISGHTALYWYRQSLGQGLEFLIYFQGNSAPDKSGLPSDRFSAERTGGSVSTLTIQRTQQEDSAVYLCASSFGRYLNEKLFFGSGTQLSVL.

This chain links TRBV19 with TRBJ1-1; 9 nucleotides match TRBD1. The CDR3 is 14 amino acids. V shed 5 bases, J shed 7 bases, and the junction held 8 bases outside the gene matches. The germline CDR1 and CDR2 sequences are LNHDA and SQIVND (reference sequence). In DNA form, the CDR3 reads TGTGCCAGTAGTCTACTCTCGGGACAGGGTGAAGCTTTCTTT. It is translated as CASSLLSGQGEAFF. Variable domain in full (rest from reference TRBV19 and TRBJ1-1): DGGITQSPKYLFRKEGQNVTLSCEQNLNHDAMYWYRQDPGQGLRLIYYSQIVNDFQKGDIAEGYSVSREKKESFPLTVTSAQKNPTAFYLCASSLLSGQGEAFFGQGTRLTVV.

Comments on this clonotype: The junction and the germline gene differ at one end; a read error may be behind it. The V call is TRBV13, the J call TRBJ2-7; TRBD2 might be the D (7 bases). The germline V gene encodes CDR1 PRHDT and CDR2 FYEKMQ (reference sequence). CDR3 size: 14 residues. CDR3 sequence (DNA): TGTGCCAGAAGCTTAAGGGGGGGGTCCTACGAGCAGTACTTC. Its translation is CARSLRGGSYEQYF.

The CDR3 region is CSAGTGGTGRQPQHF. Written as DNA, the CDR3 is TGCAGTGCAGGGACCGGCGGGACAGGGAGACAGCCCCAGCATTTT. The gene calls are TRBV20-1 and TRBJ1-5, with 9 bases aligning to TRBD1. The CDR3 has 15 amino acids. CDR1 and CDR2 (germline): DFQATT, SNEGSKA (reference sequence). Trimming took 6 bases from V and 7 from J; bases not matched to a gene: 13.

This clonotype came up a few times. This chain connects TRBV4-3 to TRBJ2-5; D remains ambiguous. The germline V gene has CDR1 LGHNA and CDR2 YSLEER. The CDR3 has 15 amino acids. V was clipped by 0 bases and J by 2 bases, with 10 bases between them. The DNA for the CDR3 is TGCGCCAGCAGCCAAGATTTTCAGCAGCAAGAGACCCAGTACTTC. Amino acids: CASSQDFQQQETQYF.

The chain carries TRBV7-2 and TRBJ1-1; D is unclear. Germline CDR1 SGHTA, CDR2 FQGNSA. The CDR3 consists of 13 residues. With 1 base removed from V and 7 bases from J, the gap between germline ends came to 10 bases. CDR3 protein: CASSLGRSYEAFF. CDR3 coding DNA: TGTGCCAGCAGCTTAGGACGGAGTTATGAAGCTTTCTTT.

The chain combines TRBV28 with TRBJ2-4, with D unclear. Germline V gives CDR1 MDHEN, CDR2 SYDVKM. The CDR3 runs 13 residues. V dropped 6 bases and J dropped 3 bases, with 9 bases sitting between them. This CDR3 reads CASRDPVKNIQYF. DNA for the CDR3: TGTGCCAGCAGAGATCCGGTCAAAAACATTCAGTACTTC.

The rearrangement links TRBV12-3 or TRBV12-4 to TRBJ1-2, with D hard to call. The CDR3 has 14 residues. With 2 bases removed from V and 0 bases from J, the gap between germline ends came to 7 bases. CDR3 nucleotide sequence: TGTGCCAGCAGTTTACGGCTTACTAACTATGGCTACACCTTC. Translating it yields CASSLRLTNYGYTF.

CDR3 region: CASSQEPQSNQPQHF. As DNA, the CDR3 is TGTGCCAGCAGCCAAGAACCGCAAAGCAATCAGCCCCAGCATTTT. The V gene is TRBV3-1, the J gene TRBJ1-5; D is unresolved. The V gene lost 0 bases and the J gene lost 1 base, with 7 bases spanning the gap. Looked up from germline, CDR1 is LGHDT and CDR2 is YNNKEL (reference sequence). There are 15 residues in the CDR3.